Presented here are 10 T cell receptor beta chains from one specimen sequenced in a study of T cell responses to AZD1222 COVID-19 vaccine. Only in-frame clones appear in the TCRdb table, and some are missing; sequencing was by immunoSEQ multiplex PCR. The sample carries about 130,000 clones, around 93% recorded once. This material consisted of peripheral blood, taken 28 days after the second AZD1222 dose. These receptors all stem from an adult who received the AZD1222 COVID-19 vaccine.

This chain links TRBV5-1 with TRBJ1-2; 12 bases match TRBD1. CDR1 and CDR2 from the germline V gene are SGHRS and YFSETQ. Germline trimming cut 4 bases from V and 8 bases from J; bases unmatched to any gene: 9. CDR3 length equals 15 residues. CDR3 coding DNA: TGCGCCAGCAGCGAGGGGACAGGGGGCCTATTGGGCTACACCTTC. Residues: CASSEGTGGLLGYTF.

This chain connects TRBV5-4 to TRBJ1-3; D is unresolved. Trimming shortened V by 5 bases and J by 5 bases, and 11 bases separated the two germline ends. Germline loops: CDR1 SGHNT, CDR2 YYREEE (reference sequence). There are 13 residues in the CDR3. CDR3 nucleotide sequence: TGTGCCAGCAGAGATTCGGCCAGAAACACCATATATTTT. Translating gives CASRDSARNTIYF.

The chain joins TRBV11-2 to TRBJ1-2, with 11 positions matching TRBD1. Germline V gene lookup returns CDR1 SGHAT and CDR2 FQNNGV. V shed 4 bases, J shed 5 bases, and the junction held 3 bases outside the gene matches. The CDR3 consists of 14 residues. This CDR3 is CASSSRDRGYGYTF. CDR3 coding DNA: TGTGCCAGCAGCTCTAGGGACAGGGGGTATGGCTACACCTTC.

The J gene is TRBJ1-5, the V gene TRBV6-5, with D hard to call. CDR1 is MNHEY and CDR2 is SVGAGI in the germline V gene. The ends were cut back, 4 bases at V and 5 bases at J, with 9 bases in the middle. This CDR3 spans 13 amino acids. The CDR3 sequence is CASSSEAYQPQHF. The CDR3 region has the DNA TGTGCCAGCAGTTCCGAGGCCTATCAGCCCCAGCATTTT.

The chain uses TRBV28 and TRBJ2-5; 7 nucleotides match TRBD2. V lost 5 bases to trimming and J lost 2 bases; unmatched junction nucleotides: 11. CDR1 MDHEN and CDR2 SYDVKM come from the germline V gene. The CDR3 runs 16 residues. CDR3 bases: TGTGCCAGCAGTCCCCCCCCGGCTAGCGGACAAGAGACCCAGTACTTC. This gives the protein CASSPPPASGQETQYF. Supplemented by reference TRBV28 and TRBJ2-5, the full variable domain reads DVKVTQSSRYLVKRTGEKVFLECVQDMDHENMFWYRQDPGLGLRLIYFSYDVKMKEKGDIPEGYSVSREKKERFSLILESASTNQTSMYLCASSPPPASGQETQYFGPGTRLLVL.

The rearrangement links TRBV6-5 to TRBJ1-4, with a weak D call TRBD1 (6 bases). CDR1 and CDR2 from the germline V gene are MNHEY and SVGAGI. This CDR3 region has 14 residues. Trimming shortened V by 6 bases and J by 7 bases, and 15 bases separated the two germline ends. Here the CDR3 reads CASSLGQWSEKLFF. The CDR3 nucleotides read TGTGCCAGCAGCCTCGGACAGTGGAGTGAAAAACTGTTTTTT.

The rearrangement links TRBV7-9 to TRBJ1-2, with D possibly TRBD1 on 5 matching bases. The germline CDR1 and CDR2 sequences are SEHNR and FQNEAQ (reference sequence). V lost 5 bases and J 6 bases, leaving 10 bases between the germline ends. CDR3 length: 12 amino acids. The CDR3 reads CASSPDSHGYTF. As DNA, the CDR3 is TGTGCCAGCAGCCCAGACAGCCATGGCTACACCTTC.

The chain is built from TRBV7-9 and TRBJ1-2; weak D call: TRBD1 (5 bases). The germline V gene has CDR1 SEHNR and CDR2 FQNEAQ (reference sequence). V was trimmed by 1 base and J by 8 bases, leaving 11 bases between them. The length of the CDR3 is 13 residues. CDR3: CASSLGNRQGYTF. In nucleotides, the CDR3 is TGTGCCAGCAGCTTAGGGAACAGGCAGGGCTACACCTTC.

V usage is TRBV21-1 and J usage is TRBJ2-3; no DNA check was done on the table's D call, TRBD2. TRBV21-1 is designated a pseudogene. The CDR3 runs 17 residues. The CDR3 DNA is TGTGCCACAAAAAACCGGGGCGGGGGGACTAGCACAGATACGCAGTATTTT. Protein: CATKNRGGGTSTDTQYF.

The chain carries TRBV6-2 or TRBV6-3 and TRBJ1-5, with D maybe TRBD1 (6 bases). Per germline, CDR1 MNHEY and CDR2 SVGEGT. The ends were cut back, 0 bases at V and 2 bases at J, with 11 bases in the middle. This CDR3 has 16 residues. The CDR3: CASSYSGRGRNQPQHF. CDR3 bases: TGTGCCAGCAGTTACTCAGGCAGGGGACGCAATCAGCCCCAGCATTTT.